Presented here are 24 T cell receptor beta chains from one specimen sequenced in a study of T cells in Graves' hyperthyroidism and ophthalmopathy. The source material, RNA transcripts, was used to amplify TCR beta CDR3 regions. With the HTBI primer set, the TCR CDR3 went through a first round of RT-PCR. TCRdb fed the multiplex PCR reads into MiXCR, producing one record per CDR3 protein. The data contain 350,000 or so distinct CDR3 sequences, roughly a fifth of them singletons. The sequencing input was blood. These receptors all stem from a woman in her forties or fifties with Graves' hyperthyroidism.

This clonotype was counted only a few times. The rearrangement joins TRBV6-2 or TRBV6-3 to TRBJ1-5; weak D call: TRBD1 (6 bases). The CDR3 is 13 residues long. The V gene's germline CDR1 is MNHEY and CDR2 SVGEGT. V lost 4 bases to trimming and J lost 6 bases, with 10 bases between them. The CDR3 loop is CASSLTGIQPQHF. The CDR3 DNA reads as TGTGCCAGCAGTTTAACAGGGATTCAGCCCCAGCATTTT.

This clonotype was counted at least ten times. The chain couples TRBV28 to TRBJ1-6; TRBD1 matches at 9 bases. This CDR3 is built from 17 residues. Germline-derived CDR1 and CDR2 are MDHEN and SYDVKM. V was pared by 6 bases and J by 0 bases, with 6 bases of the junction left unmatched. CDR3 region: CASSPTGGFSYNSPLHF. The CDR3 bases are TGTGCCAGCAGCCCGACAGGGGGATTCTCCTATAATTCACCCCTCCACTTT.

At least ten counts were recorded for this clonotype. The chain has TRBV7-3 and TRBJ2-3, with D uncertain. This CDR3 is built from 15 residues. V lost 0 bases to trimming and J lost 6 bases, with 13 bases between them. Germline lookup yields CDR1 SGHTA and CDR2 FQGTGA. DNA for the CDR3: TGTGCCAGCAGCTTAACGAGCTCTAGATTGGATACGCAGTATTTT. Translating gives CASSLTSSRLDTQYF.

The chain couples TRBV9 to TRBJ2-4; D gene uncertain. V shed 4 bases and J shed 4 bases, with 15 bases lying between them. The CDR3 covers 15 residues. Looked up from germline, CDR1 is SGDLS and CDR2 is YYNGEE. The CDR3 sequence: CASSPTPTGKNIQYF. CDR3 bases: TGTGCCAGCAGCCCAACTCCTACCGGTAAAAACATTCAGTACTTC.

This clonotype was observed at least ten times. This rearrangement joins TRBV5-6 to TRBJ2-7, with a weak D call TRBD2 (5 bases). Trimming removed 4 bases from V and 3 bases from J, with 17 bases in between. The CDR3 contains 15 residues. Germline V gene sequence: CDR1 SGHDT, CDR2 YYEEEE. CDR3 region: CASSPPPGNYYEQYF. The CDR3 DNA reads TGTGCCAGCAGCCCCCCCCCGGGGAACTACTACGAGCAGTACTTC.

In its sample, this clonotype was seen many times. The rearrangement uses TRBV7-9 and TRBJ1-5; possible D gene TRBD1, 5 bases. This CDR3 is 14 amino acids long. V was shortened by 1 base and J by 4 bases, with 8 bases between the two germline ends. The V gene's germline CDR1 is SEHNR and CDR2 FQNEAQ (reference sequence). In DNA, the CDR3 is TGTGCCAGCAGCTTAGAGGGGATAAATCAGCCCCAGCATTTT. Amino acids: CASSLEGINQPQHF.

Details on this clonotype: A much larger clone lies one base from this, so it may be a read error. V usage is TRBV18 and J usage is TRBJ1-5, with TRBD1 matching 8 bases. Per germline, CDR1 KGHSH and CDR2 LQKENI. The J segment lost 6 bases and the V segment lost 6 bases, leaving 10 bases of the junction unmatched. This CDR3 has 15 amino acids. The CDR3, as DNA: TGTGCCAGCTCGCAGGGGGCACAACAGGCTCAGCCCCAGCATTTT. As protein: CASSQGAQQAQPQHF.

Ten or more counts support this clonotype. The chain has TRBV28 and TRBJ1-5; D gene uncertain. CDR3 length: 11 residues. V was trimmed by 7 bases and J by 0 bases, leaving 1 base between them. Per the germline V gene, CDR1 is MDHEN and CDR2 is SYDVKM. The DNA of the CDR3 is TGTGCCAGCACTAGCAATCAGCCCCAGCATTTT. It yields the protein CASTSNQPQHF.

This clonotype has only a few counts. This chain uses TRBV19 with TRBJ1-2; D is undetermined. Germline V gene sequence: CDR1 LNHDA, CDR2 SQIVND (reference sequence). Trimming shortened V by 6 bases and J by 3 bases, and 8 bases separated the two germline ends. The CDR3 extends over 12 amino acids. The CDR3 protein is CASRNKYYGYTF. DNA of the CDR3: TGTGCCAGTAGAAACAAGTACTATGGCTACACCTTC.

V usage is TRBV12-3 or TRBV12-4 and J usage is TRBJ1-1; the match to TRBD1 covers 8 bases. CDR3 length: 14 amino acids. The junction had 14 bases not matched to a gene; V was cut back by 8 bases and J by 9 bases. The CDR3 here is CASSLPGGRVKAFF. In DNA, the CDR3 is TGTGCCAGCTCTCTTCCAGGGGGCAGGGTGAAAGCTTTCTTT.

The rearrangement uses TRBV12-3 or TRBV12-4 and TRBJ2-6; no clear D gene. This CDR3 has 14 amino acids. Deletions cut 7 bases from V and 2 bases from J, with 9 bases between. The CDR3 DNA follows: TGTGCCAGCACCTACTCCACTGGGGCCAACGTCCTGACTTTC. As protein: CASTYSTGANVLTF.

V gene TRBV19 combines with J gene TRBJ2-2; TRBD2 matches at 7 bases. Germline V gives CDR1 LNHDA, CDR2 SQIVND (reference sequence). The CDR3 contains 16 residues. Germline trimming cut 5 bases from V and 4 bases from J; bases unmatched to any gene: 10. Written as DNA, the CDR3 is TGTGCCAGTAGTGTCTTGGCGGGAGCGGGCACCGGGGAGCTGTTTTTT. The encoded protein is CASSVLAGAGTGELFF.

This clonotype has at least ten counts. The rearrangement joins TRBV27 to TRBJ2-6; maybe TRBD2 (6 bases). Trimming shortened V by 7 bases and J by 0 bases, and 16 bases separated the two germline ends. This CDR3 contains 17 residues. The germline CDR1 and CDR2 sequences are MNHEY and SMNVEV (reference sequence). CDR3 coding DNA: TGTGCCAGCACCTTGGAGGGCAAAACCTCTGGGGCCAACGTCCTGACTTTC. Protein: CASTLEGKTSGANVLTF.

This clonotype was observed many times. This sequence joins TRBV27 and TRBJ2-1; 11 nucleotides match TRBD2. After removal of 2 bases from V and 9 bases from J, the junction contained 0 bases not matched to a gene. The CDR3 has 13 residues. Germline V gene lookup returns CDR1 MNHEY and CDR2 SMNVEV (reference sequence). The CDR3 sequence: CASSLLAGGEQFF. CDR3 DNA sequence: TGTGCCAGCAGTTTACTAGCGGGGGGTGAGCAGTTCTTC.

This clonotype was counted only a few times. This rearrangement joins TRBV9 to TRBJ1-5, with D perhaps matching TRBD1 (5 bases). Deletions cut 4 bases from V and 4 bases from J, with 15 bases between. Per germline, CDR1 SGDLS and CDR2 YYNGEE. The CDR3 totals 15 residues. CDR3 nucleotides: TGTGCCAGCAGCCCCATGGGGGATGCGAATCAGCCCCAGCATTTT. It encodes CASSPMGDANQPQHF.

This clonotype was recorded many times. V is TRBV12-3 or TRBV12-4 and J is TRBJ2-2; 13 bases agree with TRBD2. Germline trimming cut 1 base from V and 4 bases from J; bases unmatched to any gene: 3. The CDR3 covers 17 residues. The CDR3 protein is CASSLGGLAGSTGELFF. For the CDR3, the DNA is TGTGCCAGCAGTTTAGGGGGACTAGCGGGGTCCACCGGGGAGCTGTTTTTT.

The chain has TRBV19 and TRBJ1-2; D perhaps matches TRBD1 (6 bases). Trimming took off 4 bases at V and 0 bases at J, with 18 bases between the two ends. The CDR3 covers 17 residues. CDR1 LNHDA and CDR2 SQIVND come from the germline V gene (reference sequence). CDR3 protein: CASSKEGHPLANYGYTF. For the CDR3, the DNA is TGTGCCAGTAGTAAAGAGGGACATCCGTTAGCTAACTATGGCTACACCTTC.

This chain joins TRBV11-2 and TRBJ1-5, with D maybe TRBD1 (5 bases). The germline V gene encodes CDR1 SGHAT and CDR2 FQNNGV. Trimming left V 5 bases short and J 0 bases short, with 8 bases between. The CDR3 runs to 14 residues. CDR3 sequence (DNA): TGTGCCAGCAGCAAGGGGACTAGCAATCAGCCCCAGCATTTT. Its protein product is CASSKGTSNQPQHF.

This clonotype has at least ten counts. The CDR3 nucleotides are TGTGCCAGCAGTGAAGCGGGGGGAGCTAGGGACTATGGCTACACCTTC. As protein: CASSEAGGARDYGYTF. The gene calls are TRBV6-1 and TRBJ1-2; possibly TRBD1 for D (5 bases). The CDR3 runs to 16 residues. Germline V gives CDR1 MNHNS, CDR2 SASEGT. Trimming stripped 0 bases from V and 3 bases from J, with 14 bases between.

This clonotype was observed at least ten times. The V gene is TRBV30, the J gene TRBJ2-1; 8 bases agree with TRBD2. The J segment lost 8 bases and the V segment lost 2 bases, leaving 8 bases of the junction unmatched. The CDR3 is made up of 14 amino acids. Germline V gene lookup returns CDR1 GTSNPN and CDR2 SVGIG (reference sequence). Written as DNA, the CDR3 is TGTGCCTGGAGTAAAGAAGCGGGGGATTATGAGCAGTTCTTC. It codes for CAWSKEAGDYEQFF.

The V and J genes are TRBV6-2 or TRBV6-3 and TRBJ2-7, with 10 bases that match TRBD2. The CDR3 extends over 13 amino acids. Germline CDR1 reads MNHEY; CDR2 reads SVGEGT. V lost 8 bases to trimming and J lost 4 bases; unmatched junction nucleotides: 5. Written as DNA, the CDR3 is TGTGCCAGCCAGCGGGGGGGAATATACGAGCAGTACTTC. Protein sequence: CASQRGGIYEQYF.

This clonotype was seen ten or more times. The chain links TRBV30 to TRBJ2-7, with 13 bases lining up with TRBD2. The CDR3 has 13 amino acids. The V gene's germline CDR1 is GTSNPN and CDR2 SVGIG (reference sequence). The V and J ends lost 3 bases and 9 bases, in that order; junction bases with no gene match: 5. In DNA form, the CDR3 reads TGTGCCTGGAGGGGACTAGCGGGAAACAGGCAGTACTTC. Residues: CAWRGLAGNRQYF.

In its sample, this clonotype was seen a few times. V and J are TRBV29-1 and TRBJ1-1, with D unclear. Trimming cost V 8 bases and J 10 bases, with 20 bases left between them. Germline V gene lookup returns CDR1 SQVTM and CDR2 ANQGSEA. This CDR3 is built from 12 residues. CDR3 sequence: CSCGWARGPAFF. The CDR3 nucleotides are TGCAGCTGTGGGTGGGCCCGGGGTCCAGCTTTCTTT.

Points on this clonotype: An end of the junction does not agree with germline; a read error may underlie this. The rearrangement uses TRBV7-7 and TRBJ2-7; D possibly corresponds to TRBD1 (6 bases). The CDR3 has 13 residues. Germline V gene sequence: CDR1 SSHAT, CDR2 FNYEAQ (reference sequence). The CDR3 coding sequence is TGTGCTAGCAGCCCACAGGGATTCCACGAGCAGTACTTC. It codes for CASSPQGFHEQYF.